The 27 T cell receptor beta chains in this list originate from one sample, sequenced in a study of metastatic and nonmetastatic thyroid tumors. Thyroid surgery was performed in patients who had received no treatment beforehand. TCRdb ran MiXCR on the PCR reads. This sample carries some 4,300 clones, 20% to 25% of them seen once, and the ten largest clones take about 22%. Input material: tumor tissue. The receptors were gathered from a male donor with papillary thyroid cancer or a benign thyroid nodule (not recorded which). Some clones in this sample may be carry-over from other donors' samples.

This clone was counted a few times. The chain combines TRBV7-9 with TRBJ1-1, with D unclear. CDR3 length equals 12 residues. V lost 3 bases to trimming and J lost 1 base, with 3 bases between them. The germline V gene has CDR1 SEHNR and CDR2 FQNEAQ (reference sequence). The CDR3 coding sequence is TGTGCCAGCAGCTTTCCGAACACTGAAGCTTTCTTT. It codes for CASSFPNTEAFF.

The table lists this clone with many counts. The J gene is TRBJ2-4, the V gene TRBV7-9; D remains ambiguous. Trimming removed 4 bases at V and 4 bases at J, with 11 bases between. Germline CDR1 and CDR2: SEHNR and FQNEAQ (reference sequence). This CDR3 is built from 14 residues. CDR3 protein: CASSSWTGKNIQYF. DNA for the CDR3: TGTGCCAGCAGCTCCTGGACCGGGAAAAACATTCAGTACTTC.

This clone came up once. The CDR3 protein is CASSSLEGNTGELFF. DNA of the CDR3: TGTGCCAGCAGCTCCCTGGAGGGTAACACCGGGGAGCTGTTTTTT. The chain recombines TRBV7-9 with TRBJ2-2, with TRBD2 as a possible D gene (6 bases). The germline V gene has CDR1 SEHNR and CDR2 FQNEAQ (reference sequence). Trimming shortened V by 4 bases and J by 2 bases, and 11 bases separated the two germline ends. The CDR3 spans 15 residues.

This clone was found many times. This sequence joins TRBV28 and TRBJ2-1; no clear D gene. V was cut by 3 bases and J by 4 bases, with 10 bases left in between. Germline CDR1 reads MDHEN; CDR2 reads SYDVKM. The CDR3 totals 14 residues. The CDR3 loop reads CASSLSVQYNEQFF. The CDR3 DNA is TGTGCCAGCAGTTTGTCAGTACAGTACAATGAGCAGTTCTTC.

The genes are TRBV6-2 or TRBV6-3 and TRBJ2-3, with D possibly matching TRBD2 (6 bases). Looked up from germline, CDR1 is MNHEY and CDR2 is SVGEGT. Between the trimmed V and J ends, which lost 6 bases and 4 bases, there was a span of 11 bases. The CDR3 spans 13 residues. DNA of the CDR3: TGTGCCAGCAGGGACGGGGGTGCAGATACGCAGTATTTT. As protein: CASRDGGADTQYF.

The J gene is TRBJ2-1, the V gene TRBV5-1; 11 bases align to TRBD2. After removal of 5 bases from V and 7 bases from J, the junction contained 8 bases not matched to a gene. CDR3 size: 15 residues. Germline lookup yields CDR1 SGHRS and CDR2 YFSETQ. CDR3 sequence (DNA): TGCGCCAGCAGGTCGGTAGCGGGAGGGCCGAATGAGCAGTTCTTC. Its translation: CASRSVAGGPNEQFF.

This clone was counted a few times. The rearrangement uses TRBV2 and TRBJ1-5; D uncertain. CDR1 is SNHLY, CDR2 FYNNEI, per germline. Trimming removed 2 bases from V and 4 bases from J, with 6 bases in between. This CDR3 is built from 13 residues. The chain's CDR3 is CASSEIGNQPQHF. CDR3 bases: TGTGCCAGCAGTGAAATAGGGAATCAGCCCCAGCATTTT.

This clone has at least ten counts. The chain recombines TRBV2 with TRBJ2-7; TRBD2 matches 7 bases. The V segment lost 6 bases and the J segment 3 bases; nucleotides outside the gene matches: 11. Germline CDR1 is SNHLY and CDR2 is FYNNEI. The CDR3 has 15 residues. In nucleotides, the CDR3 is TGTGCCAGCAGGAAGCCGAGCGGGGCGGACTACGAGCAGTACTTC. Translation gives CASRKPSGADYEQYF.

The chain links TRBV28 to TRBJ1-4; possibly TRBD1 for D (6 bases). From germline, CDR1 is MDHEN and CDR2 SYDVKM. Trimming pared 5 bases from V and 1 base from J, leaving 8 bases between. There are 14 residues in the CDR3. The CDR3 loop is CASSRGGTNEKLFF. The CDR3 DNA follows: TGTGCCAGCAGTAGGGGGGGAACTAATGAAAAACTGTTTTTT.

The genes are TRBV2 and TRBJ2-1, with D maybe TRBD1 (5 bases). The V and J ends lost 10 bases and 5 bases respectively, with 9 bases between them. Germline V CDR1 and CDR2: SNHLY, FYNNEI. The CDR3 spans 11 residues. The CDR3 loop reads CATSGNNEQFF. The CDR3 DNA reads TGTGCCACTTCAGGGAACAATGAGCAGTTCTTC.

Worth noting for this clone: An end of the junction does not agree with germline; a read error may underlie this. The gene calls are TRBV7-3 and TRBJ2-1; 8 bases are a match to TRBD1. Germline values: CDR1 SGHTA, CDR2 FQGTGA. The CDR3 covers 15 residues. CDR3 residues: CTSSSDRGYYNEQFF. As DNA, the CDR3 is TGTACCAGCAGCTCAGACAGGGGATACTACAATGAGCAGTTCTTC.

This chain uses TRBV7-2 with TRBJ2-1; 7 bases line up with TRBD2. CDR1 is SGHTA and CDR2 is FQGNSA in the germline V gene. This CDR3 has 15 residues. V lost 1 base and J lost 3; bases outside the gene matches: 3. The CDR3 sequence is CASSLVGGFYNEQFF. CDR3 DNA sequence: TGTGCCAGCAGCTTAGTGGGGGGGTTCTACAATGAGCAGTTCTTC.

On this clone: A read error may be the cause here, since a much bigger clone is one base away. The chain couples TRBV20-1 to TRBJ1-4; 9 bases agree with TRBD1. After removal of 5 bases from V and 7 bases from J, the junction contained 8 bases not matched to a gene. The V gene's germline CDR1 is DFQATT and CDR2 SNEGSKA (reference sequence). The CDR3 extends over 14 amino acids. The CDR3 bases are TGCAGTGCTGAGGGACAGGGCCTTAGTGAAAAACTGTTTTTT. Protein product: CSAEGQGLSEKLFF.

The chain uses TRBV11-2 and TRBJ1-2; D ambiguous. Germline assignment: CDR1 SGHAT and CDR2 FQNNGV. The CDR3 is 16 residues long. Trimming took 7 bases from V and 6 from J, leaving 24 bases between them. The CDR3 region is CASIPPESRASHGYTF. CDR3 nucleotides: TGTGCCAGCATCCCCCCGGAGTCGCGGGCCTCCCATGGCTACACCTTC.

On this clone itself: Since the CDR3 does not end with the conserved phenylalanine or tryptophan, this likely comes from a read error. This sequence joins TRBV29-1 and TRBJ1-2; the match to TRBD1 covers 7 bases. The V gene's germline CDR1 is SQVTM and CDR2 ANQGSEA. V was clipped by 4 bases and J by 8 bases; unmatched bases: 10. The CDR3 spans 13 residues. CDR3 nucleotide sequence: TGCAGCGTTGGCTGGGACAGAGGAGACGGCTACACCCTC. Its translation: CSVGWDRGDGYTL.

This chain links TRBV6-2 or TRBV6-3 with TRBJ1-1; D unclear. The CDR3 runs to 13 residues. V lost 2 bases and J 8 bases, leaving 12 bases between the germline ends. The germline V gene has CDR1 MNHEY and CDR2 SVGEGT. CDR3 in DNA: TGTGCCAGCAGTTACCAGAGTGTAGGAGAAGCTTTCTTT. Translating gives CASSYQSVGEAFF.

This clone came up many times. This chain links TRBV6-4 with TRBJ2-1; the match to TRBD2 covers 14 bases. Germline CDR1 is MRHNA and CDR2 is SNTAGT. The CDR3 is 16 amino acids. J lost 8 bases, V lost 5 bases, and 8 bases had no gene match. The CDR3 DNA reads TGTGCCAGCAGTCCTCTCGGGACTAGCGGGAGTGATGAGCAGTTCTTC. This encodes CASSPLGTSGSDEQFF.

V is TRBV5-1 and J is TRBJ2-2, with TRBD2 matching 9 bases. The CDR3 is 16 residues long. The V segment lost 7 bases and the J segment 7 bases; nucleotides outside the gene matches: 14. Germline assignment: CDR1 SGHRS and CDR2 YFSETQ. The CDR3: CASCPNSGSADGELFF. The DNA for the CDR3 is TGCGCCAGCTGCCCCAATAGCGGGAGTGCGGACGGGGAGCTGTTTTTT.

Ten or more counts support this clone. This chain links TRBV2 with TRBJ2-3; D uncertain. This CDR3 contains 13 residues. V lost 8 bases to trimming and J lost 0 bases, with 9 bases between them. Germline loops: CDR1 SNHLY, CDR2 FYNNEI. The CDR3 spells CASGPDSTDTQYF. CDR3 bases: TGTGCCAGCGGCCCGGACAGCACAGATACGCAGTATTTT.

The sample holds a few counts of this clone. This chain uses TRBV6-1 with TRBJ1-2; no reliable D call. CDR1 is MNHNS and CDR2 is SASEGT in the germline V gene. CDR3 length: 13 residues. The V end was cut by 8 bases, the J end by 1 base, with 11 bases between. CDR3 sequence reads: CASGPTDNYGYTF. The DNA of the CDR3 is TGTGCCAGCGGACCGACGGATAACTATGGCTACACCTTC.

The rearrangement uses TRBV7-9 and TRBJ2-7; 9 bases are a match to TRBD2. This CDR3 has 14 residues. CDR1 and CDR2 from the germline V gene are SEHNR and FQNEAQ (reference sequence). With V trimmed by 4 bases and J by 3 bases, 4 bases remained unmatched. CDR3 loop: CASSSGTSSYEQYF. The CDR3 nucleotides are TGTGCCAGCAGCTCCGGGACTAGCAGCTACGAGCAGTACTTC.

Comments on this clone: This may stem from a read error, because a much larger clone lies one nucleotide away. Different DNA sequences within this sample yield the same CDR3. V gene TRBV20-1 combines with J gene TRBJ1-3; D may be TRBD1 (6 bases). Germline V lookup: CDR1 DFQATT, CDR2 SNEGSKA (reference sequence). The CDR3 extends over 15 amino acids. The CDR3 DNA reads TGCAGCGCCCTTCCGGCCAGGGGAAGAGGAAACACCATATATTTT. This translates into CSALPARGRGNTIYF.

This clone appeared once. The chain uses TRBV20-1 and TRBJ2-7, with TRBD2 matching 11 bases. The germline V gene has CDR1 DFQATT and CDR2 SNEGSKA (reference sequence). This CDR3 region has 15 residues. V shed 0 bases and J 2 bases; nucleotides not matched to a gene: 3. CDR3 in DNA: TGCAGTGCTAGAGACCGTAGCGGGAGGGCCTACGAGCAGTACTTC. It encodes CSARDRSGRAYEQYF.

CDR3: CASSLRADEQYF. As DNA, the CDR3 is TGTGCCAGCAGTTTAAGGGCGGACGAGCAGTACTTC. The V and J genes are TRBV28 and TRBJ2-7; D gene unclear. Germline lookup yields CDR1 MDHEN and CDR2 SYDVKM. The CDR3 covers 12 residues. V was pared by 2 bases and J by 5 bases, with 7 bases between.

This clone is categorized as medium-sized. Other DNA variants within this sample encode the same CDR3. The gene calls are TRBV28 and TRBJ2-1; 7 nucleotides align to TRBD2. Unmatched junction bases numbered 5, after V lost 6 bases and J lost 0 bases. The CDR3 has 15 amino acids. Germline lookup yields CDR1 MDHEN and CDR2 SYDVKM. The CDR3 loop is CASRLGGSSYNEQFF. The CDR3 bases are TGTGCCAGCAGGCTGGGGGGGAGCTCCTACAATGAGCAGTTCTTC.

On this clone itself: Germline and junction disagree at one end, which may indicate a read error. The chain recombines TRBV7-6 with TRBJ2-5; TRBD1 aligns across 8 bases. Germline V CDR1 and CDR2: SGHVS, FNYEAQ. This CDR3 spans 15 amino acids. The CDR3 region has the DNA TGTGCTAGCAGCTTACGACCGGACAGGGAAGAGACCCGGTACTTC. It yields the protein CASSLRPDREETRYF.

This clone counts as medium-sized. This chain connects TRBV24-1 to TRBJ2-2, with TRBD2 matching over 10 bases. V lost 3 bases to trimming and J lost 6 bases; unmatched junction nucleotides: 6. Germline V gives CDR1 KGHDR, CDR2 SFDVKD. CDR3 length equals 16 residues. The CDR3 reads CATSDPGTSASGELFF. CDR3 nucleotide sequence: TGTGCCACCAGTGATCCCGGGACTAGCGCTTCCGGGGAGCTGTTTTTT.